One and the same sample provided the 12 T cell receptor beta chains below, sequenced in a study of blood T cell repertoires in COVID-19. Using immunoSEQ multiplex PCR, the repertoire was profiled, and TCRdb retains in-frame clones only, with some absent. The table has 15,000 to 20,000 clones, around nine tenths seen once; the top ten hold just over 9.5%. The sequencing input was peripheral blood. Receptor source: a man aged 40-49 years with active COVID-19.

V usage is TRBV11-2 and J usage is TRBJ2-2; D possibly corresponds to TRBD1 (6 bases). This CDR3 spans 16 amino acids. Between the trimmed V and J ends, which lost 5 bases and 0 bases, there was a span of 13 bases. CDR1 and CDR2 from the germline V gene are SGHAT and FQNNGV. The CDR3 protein is CASSPIWGPNTGELFF. DNA for the CDR3: TGTGCCAGCAGCCCAATATGGGGGCCGAACACCGGGGAGCTGTTTTTT.

The CDR3: CAISDARDRYHYEQYF. CDR3 nucleotide sequence: TGTGCCATCAGCGATGCCCGGGACAGGTACCATTACGAGCAGTACTTC. This sequence joins TRBV10-3 and TRBJ2-7; 8 bases line up with TRBD1. V gave up 6 bases and J gave up 4 bases; unmatched junction bases: 14. This CDR3 is 16 amino acids long. Germline V lookup: CDR1 ENHRY, CDR2 SYGVKD.

This chain links TRBV11-3 with TRBJ1-1; 9 bases map to TRBD1. Germline CDR1 and CDR2: SGHNT and YENEEA. There are 20 residues in the CDR3. The J segment lost 1 base and the V segment lost 3 bases, leaving 18 bases of the junction unmatched. The CDR3 loop is CASSFLKSIQTGGENTEAFF. The CDR3 DNA reads TGTGCCAGCAGCTTCTTAAAAAGTATCCAAACAGGGGGCGAGAACACTGAAGCTTTCTTT.

V gene TRBV5-1 combines with J gene TRBJ1-2, with D perhaps TRBD1 (5 bases). The germline CDR1 and CDR2 sequences are SGHRS and YFSETQ. The CDR3 sequence is 13 residues long. Deletions cut 3 bases from V and 8 bases from J, with 14 bases between. In DNA, the CDR3 is TGCGCCAGCAGCTCGGGGGAAACGAACGGCTACACCTTC. It codes for CASSSGETNGYTF. Using reference TRBV5-1 and TRBJ1-2 for the parts outside the CDR3, the full variable domain is KAGVTQTPRYLIKTRGQQVTLSCSPISGHRSVSWYQQTPGQGLQFLFEYFSETQRNKGNFPGRFSGRQFSNSRSEMNVSTLELGDSALYLCASSSGETNGYTFGSGTRLTVV.

This chain connects TRBV7-9 to TRBJ2-1; 8 nucleotides agree with TRBD2. This CDR3 comprises 14 residues. The germline gives CDR1 SEHNR, CDR2 FQNEAQ (reference sequence). V shed 4 bases, J shed 11 bases, and the junction held 10 bases outside the gene matches. The CDR3 DNA reads TGTGCCAGCAGCTCTAACCCACTAGCGGCTAAGCAGTTCTTC. This codes for CASSSNPLAAKQFF.

This rearrangement joins TRBV5-1 to TRBJ2-1, with D perhaps matching TRBD2 (5 bases). Trimming took 1 base from V and 0 from J, leaving 20 bases between them. Per the germline V gene, CDR1 is SGHRS and CDR2 is YFSETQ. The CDR3 extends over 19 amino acids. The CDR3 nucleotides are TGCGCCAGCAGCTTGATGGGGTACGAGCGGTATCGCTCCTACAATGAGCAGTTCTTC. Its translation is CASSLMGYERYRSYNEQFF.

This clone has a handful of counts. J is TRBJ2-7 and V is TRBV2; TRBD2 matches at 10 bases. The CDR3 is 16 residues long. After removal of 8 bases from V and 1 base from J, the junction contained 11 bases not matched to a gene. CDR1 is SNHLY and CDR2 is FYNNEI in the germline V gene. The CDR3 spells CASGGLSGGTSYEQYF. The CDR3 bases are TGTGCCAGCGGGGGCCTTAGCGGGGGGACGTCCTACGAGCAGTACTTC.

This chain uses TRBV27 with TRBJ2-1, with D unclear. The CDR3 has 15 residues. Trimming took 3 bases from V and 4 from J, leaving 13 bases between them. Per germline, CDR1 MNHEY and CDR2 SMNVEV (reference sequence). CDR3 coding DNA: TGTGCCAGCAGTTTCGACACTCCTAATTACAATGAGCAGTTCTTC. Its protein is CASSFDTPNYNEQFF.

V gene TRBV30 combines with J gene TRBJ2-7; possible D gene TRBD2, 5 bases. Between the trimmed V and J ends, which lost 0 bases and 1 base, there was a span of 10 bases. The CDR3 runs to 14 residues. Germline V lookup: CDR1 GTSNPN, CDR2 SVGIG (reference sequence). The CDR3 coding sequence is TGTGCCTGGAGTGTAGGACTTGTGTCCTACGAGCAGTACTTC. This translates into CAWSVGLVSYEQYF.

The chain is built from TRBV19 and TRBJ1-1, with a possible D match to TRBD1 (6 bases). V gave up 3 bases and J gave up 6 bases, with 11 bases separating them. CDR3 length: 13 amino acids. Germline assignment: CDR1 LNHDA and CDR2 SQIVND (reference sequence). The CDR3 spells CASSIQGSAEAFF. CDR3 DNA sequence: TGTGCCAGTAGTATTCAGGGGAGCGCTGAAGCTTTCTTT. The whole variable domain, remainder taken from reference TRBV19 and TRBJ1-1, is DGGITQSPKYLFRKEGQNVTLSCEQNLNHDAMYWYRQDPGQGLRLIYYSQIVNDFQKGDIAEGYSVSREKKESFPLTVTSAQKNPTAFYLCASSIQGSAEAFFGQGTRLTVV.

This sequence joins TRBV5-1 and TRBJ2-3, with 9 bases that match TRBD2. The CDR3 runs to 17 residues. The trim removed 0 bases at V and 0 bases at J, leaving 5 bases unmatched. Germline lookup yields CDR1 SGHRS and CDR2 YFSETQ. CDR3: CASSLGLLAGSTDTQYF. CDR3 DNA sequence: TGCGCCAGCAGCTTGGGTTTACTAGCGGGCAGCACAGATACGCAGTATTTT.

This chain links TRBV6-1 with TRBJ1-2; 9 nucleotides align to TRBD1. The CDR3 contains 13 residues. The germline CDR1 and CDR2 sequences are MNHNS and SASEGT. After removal of 3 bases from V and 6 bases from J, the junction contained 2 bases not matched to a gene. The CDR3: CASSERQGDGYTF. The CDR3 DNA reads TGTGCCAGCAGTGAGCGACAGGGGGATGGCTACACCTTC.